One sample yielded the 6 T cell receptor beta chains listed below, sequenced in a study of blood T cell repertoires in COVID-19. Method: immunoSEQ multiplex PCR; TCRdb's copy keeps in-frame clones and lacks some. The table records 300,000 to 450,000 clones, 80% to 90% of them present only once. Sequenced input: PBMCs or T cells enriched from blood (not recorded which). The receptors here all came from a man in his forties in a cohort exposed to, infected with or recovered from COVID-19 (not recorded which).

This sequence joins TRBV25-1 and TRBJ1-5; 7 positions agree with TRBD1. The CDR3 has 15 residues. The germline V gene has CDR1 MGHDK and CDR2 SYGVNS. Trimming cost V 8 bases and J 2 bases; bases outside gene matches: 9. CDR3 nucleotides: TGTGCCAGCGGAGCTGCAGGGGGAGGCAATCAGCCCCAGCATTTT. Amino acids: CASGAAGGGNQPQHF.

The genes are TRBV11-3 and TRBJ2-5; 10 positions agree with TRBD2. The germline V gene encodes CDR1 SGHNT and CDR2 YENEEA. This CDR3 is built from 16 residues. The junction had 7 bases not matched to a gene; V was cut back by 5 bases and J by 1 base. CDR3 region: CASSPGRTSGQETQYF. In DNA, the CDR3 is TGTGCCAGCAGCCCCGGCAGGACTAGCGGCCAAGAGACCCAGTACTTC. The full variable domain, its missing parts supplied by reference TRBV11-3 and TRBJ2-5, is EAGVVQSPRYKIIEKKQPVAFWCNPISGHNTLYWYLQNLGQGPELLIRYENEEAVDDSQLPKDRFSAERLKGVDSTLKIQPAELGDSAVYLCASSPGRTSGQETQYFGPGTRLLVL.

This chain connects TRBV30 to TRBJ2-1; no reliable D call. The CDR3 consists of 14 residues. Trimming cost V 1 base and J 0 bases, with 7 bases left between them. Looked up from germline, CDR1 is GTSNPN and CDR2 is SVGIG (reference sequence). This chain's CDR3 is CAWSGYSSYNEQFF. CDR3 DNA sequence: TGTGCCTGGAGTGGGTATAGCTCCTACAATGAGCAGTTCTTC.

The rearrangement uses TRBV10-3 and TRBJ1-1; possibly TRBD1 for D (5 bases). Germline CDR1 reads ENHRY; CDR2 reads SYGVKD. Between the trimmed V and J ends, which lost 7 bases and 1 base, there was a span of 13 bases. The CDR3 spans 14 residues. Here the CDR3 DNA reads TGTGCCATCACCCCGGGGGATAGGAACACTGAAGCTTTCTTT. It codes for CAITPGDRNTEAFF.

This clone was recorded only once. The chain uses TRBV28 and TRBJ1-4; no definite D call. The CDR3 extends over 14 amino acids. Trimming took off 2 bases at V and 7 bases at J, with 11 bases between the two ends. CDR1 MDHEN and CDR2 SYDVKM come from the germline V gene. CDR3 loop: CASSLSLRGEKLFF. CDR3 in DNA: TGTGCCAGCAGTTTAAGCCTACGAGGTGAAAAACTGTTTTTT.

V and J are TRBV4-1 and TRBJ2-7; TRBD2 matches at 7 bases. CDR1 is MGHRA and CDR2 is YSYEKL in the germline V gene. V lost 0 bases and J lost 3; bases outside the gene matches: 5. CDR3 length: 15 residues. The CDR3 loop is CASSQDLTSLYEQYF. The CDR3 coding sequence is TGCGCCAGCAGCCAAGATCTGACTAGCCTCTACGAGCAGTACTTC.